A single sample is the source of the 20 T cell receptor beta chains below, sequenced in a study of OX40 agonist ivuxolimab in advanced cancers. Generated by immunoSEQ multiplex PCR, the TCRdb table keeps only in-frame clones and is missing some. Counted here are roughly 100,000 clones, approximately 85% occurring once; the ten biggest clones make up 3% to 4%. Sample: CD4+ or CD8+ T cells sorted from blood, taken in a trial of the OX40 agonist ivuxolimab. These TCRs come from an adult with an advanced solid tumor such as melanoma, head and neck, liver or kidney cancer.

The chain carries TRBV2 and TRBJ2-1; no firm D call. The CDR3 totals 11 residues. The V and J ends lost 11 bases and 5 bases respectively, with 10 bases between them. Germline CDR1 reads SNHLY; CDR2 reads FYNNEI. CDR3 protein: CALYLNNEQFF. In DNA, the CDR3 is TGTGCCCTTTACCTGAACAATGAGCAGTTCTTC.

The V call is TRBV15, the J call TRBJ2-3; TRBD1 or TRBD2 may be the D gene (5 bases each). The CDR3 sequence is 17 residues long. Germline loops: CDR1 LNHNV, CDR2 YYDKDF (reference sequence). The germline V and J ends were trimmed by 6 bases and 2 bases, with 21 bases remaining between them. CDR3 DNA sequence: TGTGCCACCAGGAAGGTCCCCCGGGACGAGTTCACAGATACGCAGTATTTT. Translating gives CATRKVPRDEFTDTQYF.

This clone showed up just once. The chain has TRBV9 and TRBJ2-1, with unresolved D. Germline V gene sequence: CDR1 SGDLS, CDR2 YYNGEE. Deletions cut 4 bases from V and 0 bases from J, with 5 bases between. The CDR3 runs 13 residues. The DNA of the CDR3 is TGTGCCAGCAGCTATGACTCCTACAATGAGCAGTTCTTC. Protein product: CASSYDSYNEQFF.

The chain employs TRBV7-9 and TRBJ2-2; D call uncertain. V was trimmed by 5 bases and J by 4 bases, leaving 2 bases between them. The CDR3 extends over 11 amino acids. Germline values: CDR1 SEHNR, CDR2 FQNEAQ (reference sequence). In DNA, the CDR3 is TGTGCCAGCAGCCCCACCGGGGAGCTGTTTTTT. It translates to CASSPTGELFF.

The chain joins TRBV6-6 to TRBJ1-6, with TRBD1 as a possible D gene (5 bases). Germline V CDR1 and CDR2: MNHNY, SVGAGI (reference sequence). The CDR3 runs 13 residues. The V and J ends lost 6 bases and 9 bases respectively, with 12 bases between them. The CDR3 loop reads CASRGREGSPLHF. CDR3 DNA sequence: TGTGCCAGCAGGGGCAGGGAGGGTTCACCCCTCCACTTT.

The J gene is TRBJ2-7, the V gene TRBV7-2, with a tentative D call TRBD2 (5 bases). The CDR3 spans 15 residues. The germline V gene has CDR1 SGHTA and CDR2 FQGNSA. Deletions cut 5 bases from V and 2 bases from J, with 16 bases between. Here the CDR3 reads CASSPLVSGAYEQYF. The CDR3 coding sequence is TGTGCCAGCAGCCCTCTGGTAAGCGGAGCCTACGAGCAGTACTTC. Together with reference TRBV7-2 and TRBJ2-7, the CDR3 gives the full variable domain: GAGVSQSPSNKVTEKGKDVELRCDPISGHTALYWYRQSLGQGLEFLIYFQGNSAPDKSGLPSDRFSAERTGGSVSTLTIQRTQQEDSAVYLCASSPLVSGAYEQYFGPGTRLTVT.

This clone was seen a handful of times. This chain uses TRBV5-1 with TRBJ2-2, with D possibly TRBD2 on 5 matching bases. Germline CDR1 SGHRS, CDR2 YFSETQ. The CDR3 is 15 residues long. Trimming cost V 3 bases and J 7 bases, with 16 bases left between them. The CDR3 region is CASSSGNLGSGELFF. The CDR3 DNA reads TGCGCCAGCAGCTCCGGGAATTTGGGAAGCGGGGAGCTGTTTTTT.

The chain couples TRBV6-4 to TRBJ2-1; 15 nucleotides agree with TRBD2. Germline-derived CDR1 and CDR2 are MRHNA and SNTAGT. CDR3 length: 16 amino acids. The V segment lost 5 bases and the J segment 9 bases; nucleotides outside the gene matches: 8. The CDR3 protein is CASSPLPGLAGGEQFF. Here the CDR3 DNA reads TGTGCCAGCAGTCCCTTGCCGGGACTAGCGGGAGGTGAGCAGTTCTTC.

The gene calls are TRBV28 and TRBJ1-5, with 11 bases lining up with TRBD1. This CDR3 region has 15 residues. The V gene end was trimmed by 6 bases and the J gene end by 5 bases; junction bases not matched to a gene: 6. The germline CDR1 and CDR2 sequences are MDHEN and SYDVKM. The CDR3 region has the DNA TGTGCCAGCAGACGGGACAGGGGGGGGGATCAGCCCCAGCATTTT. It codes for CASRRDRGGDQPQHF.

This chain connects TRBV30 to TRBJ1-1; D might be TRBD1 (6 bases). Germline values: CDR1 GTSNPN, CDR2 SVGIG (reference sequence). This CDR3 spans 15 amino acids. V lost 4 bases to trimming and J lost 6 bases, with 21 bases between them. The chain's CDR3 is CAWTGGGRRDPEAFF. In DNA, the CDR3 is TGTGCCTGGACGGGCGGGGGGCGTCGGGACCCTGAAGCTTTCTTT.

The chain couples TRBV9 to TRBJ1-1, with TRBD1 matching 8 bases. CDR1 SGDLS and CDR2 YYNGEE come from the germline V gene. The CDR3 runs 13 residues. The V and J ends lost 4 bases and 11 bases, in that order; junction bases with no gene match: 10. CDR3 amino acids: CASSLGQGHSAFF. In DNA form, the CDR3 reads TGTGCCAGCAGCCTTGGACAGGGACACTCGGCTTTCTTT.

V is TRBV4-1 and J is TRBJ2-4, with D perhaps matching TRBD1 or TRBD2 (5 bases each). Trimming shortened V by 1 base and J by 6 bases, and 10 bases separated the two germline ends. The germline CDR1 and CDR2 sequences are MGHRA and YSYEKL. This CDR3 is built from 14 residues. The CDR3 spells CASSQVRGGNIQYF. CDR3 DNA: TGCGCCAGCAGCCAAGTGAGGGGCGGAAACATTCAGTACTTC.

The chain has TRBV5-1 and TRBJ2-1, with TRBD2 matching 7 bases. J lost 3 bases, V lost 0 bases, and 3 bases had no gene match. This CDR3 contains 15 residues. Germline V gene data show CDR1 as SGHRS and CDR2 as YFSETQ. The CDR3 DNA reads TGCGCCAGCAGCTTGGCCGGGGGGATCTACAATGAGCAGTTCTTC. Protein product: CASSLAGGIYNEQFF.

This chain connects TRBV14 to TRBJ2-1; D assignment may be TRBD1 or TRBD2 (6 bases each). Germline V gene sequence: CDR1 SGHDN, CDR2 FVKESK. The CDR3 contains 20 residues. Between the trimmed V and J ends, which lost 0 bases and 0 bases, there was a span of 21 bases. The CDR3 loop reads CASSQDIIRGRTSSYNEQFF. In DNA, the CDR3 is TGTGCCAGCAGCCAAGATATAATCCGGGGGCGAACCAGCTCCTACAATGAGCAGTTCTTC.

The chain carries TRBV4-3 and TRBJ2-5; D remains ambiguous. The assigned J gene may be wrong: the sequence end matches TRBJ2-7 better. In germline, CDR1 is LGHNA, CDR2 YSLEER. The CDR3 has 15 residues. CDR3 sequence reads: CASSQDVGRPYEQYF. CDR3 nucleotide sequence: TGCGCCAGCAGCCAAGATGTCGGACGCCCCTACGAGCAGTACTTC.

The chain combines TRBV5-1 with TRBJ2-1; 12 nucleotides agree with TRBD1. The CDR3 runs 16 residues. V trimming: 4 bases; J trimming: 8 bases; junction bases outside the gene matches: 10. Germline CDR1 is SGHRS and CDR2 is YFSETQ. The CDR3 DNA sequence: TGCGCCAGCAGCGTACCCAGGGACAGGGGGCGGCATGAGCAGTTCTTC. Amino acid sequence: CASSVPRDRGRHEQFF.

This rearrangement joins TRBV2 to TRBJ2-1; D may be TRBD1 (6 bases). V was clipped by 6 bases and J by 0 bases, with 12 bases between them. The CDR3 loop spans 15 amino acids. Germline V lookup: CDR1 SNHLY, CDR2 FYNNEI. The CDR3 DNA reads as TGTGCCAGCAGCGAGATCAGGGGCTCCTACAATGAGCAGTTCTTC. It is translated as CASSEIRGSYNEQFF.

The chain carries TRBV2 and TRBJ2-1; D remains ambiguous. This CDR3 contains 14 residues. V was cut by 7 bases and J by 4 bases, with 14 bases left in between. The germline CDR1 and CDR2 sequences are SNHLY and FYNNEI. The CDR3 loop reads CASTSKTAYNEQFF. The CDR3 coding sequence is TGTGCCAGCACCTCCAAAACAGCGTACAATGAGCAGTTCTTC.

The chain combines TRBV9 with TRBJ2-5; 9 nucleotides match TRBD2. Germline lookup yields CDR1 SGDLS and CDR2 YYNGEE. The length of the CDR3 is 16 residues. The junction had 6 bases not matched to a gene; V was cut back by 2 bases and J by 1 base. The CDR3 region has the DNA TGTGCCAGCAGCGTCCACGGACTAGCGAGCCAAGAGACCCAGTACTTC. This codes for CASSVHGLASQETQYF.

To note about this clone: Other DNA sequences in this sample translate to the same CDR3. This rearrangement joins TRBV20-1 to TRBJ1-1; D gene uncertain. This CDR3 comprises 11 residues. The V gene lost 6 bases and the J gene lost 1 base, with 6 bases spanning the gap. Germline V gives CDR1 DFQATT, CDR2 SNEGSKA (reference sequence). The CDR3 DNA reads as TGCAGTGCCAGTAGGAACACTGAAGCTTTCTTT. Its translation: CSASRNTEAFF.